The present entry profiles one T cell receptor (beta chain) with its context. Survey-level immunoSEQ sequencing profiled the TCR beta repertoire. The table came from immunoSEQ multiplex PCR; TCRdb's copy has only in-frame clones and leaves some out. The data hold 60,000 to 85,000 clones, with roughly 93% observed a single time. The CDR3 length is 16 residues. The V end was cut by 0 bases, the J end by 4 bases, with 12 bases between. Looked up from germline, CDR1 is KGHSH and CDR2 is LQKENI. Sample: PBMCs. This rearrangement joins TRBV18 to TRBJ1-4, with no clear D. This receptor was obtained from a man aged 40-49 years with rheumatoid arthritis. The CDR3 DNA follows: TGTGCCAGCTCACCACCAGGAGGGAGGAATAATGAAAAACTGTTTTTT. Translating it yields CASSPPGGRNNEKLFF.